The 2 T cell receptor beta chains given below trace back to one sample, sequenced in a study of graft-versus-host responses after intestinal transplantation. Here immunoSEQ multiplex PCR was the method, and the copy in TCRdb shows in-frame clones only, minus some. This table has roughly 53,000 clones, roughly nine tenths appearing once. This sample comprised PBMCs, obtained roughly 95 weeks after intestinal transplant. All receptors derive from a human patient who received an intestinal transplant, so some T cells may come from the graft donor.

This chain uses TRBV25-1 with TRBJ2-7; 8 bases align to TRBD2. Germline V gene lookup returns CDR1 MGHDK and CDR2 SYGVNS. V lost 3 bases to trimming and J lost 2 bases; unmatched junction nucleotides: 6. The CDR3 totals 15 residues. The CDR3 bases are TGTGCCAGCAGTGATTTACTAGCGGCTCCCTACGAGCAGTACTTC. Amino acid sequence: CASSDLLAAPYEQYF.

The chain links TRBV6-1 to TRBJ1-1, with D tentatively TRBD1 (5 bases). The V gene's germline CDR1 is MNHNS and CDR2 SASEGT. The CDR3 has 16 residues. The ends were cut back, 3 bases at V and 4 bases at J, with 18 bases in the middle. The CDR3 coding sequence is TGTGCCAGCAGTGAGGGGGGAAGAGACAGAAGCACTGAAGCTTTCTTT. Protein: CASSEGGRDRSTEAFF.